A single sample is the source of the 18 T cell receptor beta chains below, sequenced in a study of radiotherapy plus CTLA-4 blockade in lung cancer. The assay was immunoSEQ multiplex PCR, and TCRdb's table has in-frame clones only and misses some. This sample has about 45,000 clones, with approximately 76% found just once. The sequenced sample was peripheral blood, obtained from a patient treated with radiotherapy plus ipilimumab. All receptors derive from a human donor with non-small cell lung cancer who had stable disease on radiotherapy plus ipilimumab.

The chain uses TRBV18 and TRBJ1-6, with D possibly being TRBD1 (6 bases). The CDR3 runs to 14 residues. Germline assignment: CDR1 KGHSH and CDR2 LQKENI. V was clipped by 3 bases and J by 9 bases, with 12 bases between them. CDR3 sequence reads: CASSPAEGVSPLHF. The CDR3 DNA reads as TGTGCCAGCTCACCGGCTGAGGGGGTTTCACCCCTCCACTTT.

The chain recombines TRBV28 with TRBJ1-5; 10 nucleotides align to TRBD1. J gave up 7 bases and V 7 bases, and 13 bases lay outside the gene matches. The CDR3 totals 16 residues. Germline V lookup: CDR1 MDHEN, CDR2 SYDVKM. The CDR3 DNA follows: TGTGCCAGCATCCTGTCCGGGACAGGGGATTACCAGCCCCAGCATTTT. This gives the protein CASILSGTGDYQPQHF.

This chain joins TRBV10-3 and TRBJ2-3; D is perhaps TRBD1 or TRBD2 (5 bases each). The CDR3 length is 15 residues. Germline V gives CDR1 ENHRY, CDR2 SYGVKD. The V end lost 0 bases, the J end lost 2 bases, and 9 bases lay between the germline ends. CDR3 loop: CAISESRGFTDTQYF. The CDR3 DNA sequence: TGTGCCATCAGTGAGTCGAGGGGCTTCACAGATACGCAGTATTTT.

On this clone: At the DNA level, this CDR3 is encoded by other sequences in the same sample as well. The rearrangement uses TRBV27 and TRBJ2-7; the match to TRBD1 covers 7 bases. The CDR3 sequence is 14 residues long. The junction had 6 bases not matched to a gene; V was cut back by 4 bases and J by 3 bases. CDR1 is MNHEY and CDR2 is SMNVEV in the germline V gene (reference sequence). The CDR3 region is CASSYRTGSYEQYV. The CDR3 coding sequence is TGTGCCAGCAGTTACAGGACAGGTAGCTACGAGCAGTACGTC.

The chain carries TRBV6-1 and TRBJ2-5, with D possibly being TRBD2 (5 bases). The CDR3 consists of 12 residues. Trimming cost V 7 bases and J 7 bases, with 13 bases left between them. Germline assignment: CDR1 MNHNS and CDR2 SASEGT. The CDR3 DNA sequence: TGTGCCAGCACCCCCGAAGGGAGGACCCAGTACTTC. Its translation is CASTPEGRTQYF.

CDR3 in amino acids: CASSFRPTRTVRNQPQHF. The DNA for the CDR3 is TGTGCCAGCAGCTTCCGGCCTACAAGGACAGTCCGCAATCAGCCCCAGCATTTT. The J gene is TRBJ1-5, the V gene TRBV5-4, with D tentatively TRBD1 (6 bases). The CDR3 has 18 amino acids. V was trimmed by 2 bases and J by 2 bases, leaving 20 bases between them. The germline V gene has CDR1 SGHNT and CDR2 YYREEE (reference sequence).

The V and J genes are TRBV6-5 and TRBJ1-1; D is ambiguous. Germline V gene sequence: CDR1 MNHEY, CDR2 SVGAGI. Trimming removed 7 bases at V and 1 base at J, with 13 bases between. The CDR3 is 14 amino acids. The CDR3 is CASKYGGRNTEAFF. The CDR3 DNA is TGTGCCAGCAAGTATGGAGGGAGGAACACTGAAGCTTTCTTT.

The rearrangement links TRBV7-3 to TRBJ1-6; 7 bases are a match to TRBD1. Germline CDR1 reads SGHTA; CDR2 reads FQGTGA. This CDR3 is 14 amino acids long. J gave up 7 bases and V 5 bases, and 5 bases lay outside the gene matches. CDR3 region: CASSTTGRNSPLHF. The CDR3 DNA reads TGTGCCAGCAGCACGACAGGGAGGAATTCACCCCTCCACTTT.

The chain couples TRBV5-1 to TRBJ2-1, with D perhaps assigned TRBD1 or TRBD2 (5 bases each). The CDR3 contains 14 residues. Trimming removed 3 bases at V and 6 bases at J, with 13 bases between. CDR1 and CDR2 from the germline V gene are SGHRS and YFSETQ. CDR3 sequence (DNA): TGCGCCAGCAGCTCAGGGACGGTGGGCAATGAGCAGTTCTTC. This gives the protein CASSSGTVGNEQFF.

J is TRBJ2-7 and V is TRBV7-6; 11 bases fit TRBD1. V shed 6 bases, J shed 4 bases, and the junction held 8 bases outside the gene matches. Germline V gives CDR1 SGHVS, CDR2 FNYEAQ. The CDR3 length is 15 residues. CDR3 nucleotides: TGTGCCAGCAGTCGAGGGACAGGGGGAGGGTACGAGCAGTACTTC. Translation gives CASSRGTGGGYEQYF.

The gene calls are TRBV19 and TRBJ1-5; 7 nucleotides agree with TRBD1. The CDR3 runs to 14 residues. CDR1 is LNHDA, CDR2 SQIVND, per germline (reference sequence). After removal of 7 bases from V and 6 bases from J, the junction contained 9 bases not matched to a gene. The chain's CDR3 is CASNPQQGTQPQHF. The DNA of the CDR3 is TGTGCCAGTAATCCACAACAGGGGACTCAGCCCCAGCATTTT.

CDR3 protein: CASSPDGVGYTF. CDR3 in DNA: TGTGCCAGCAGCCCAGACGGGGTTGGCTACACCTTC. The chain links TRBV4-2 to TRBJ1-2; D remains unclear. The CDR3 is made up of 12 amino acids. Germline assignment: CDR1 LGHNA and CDR2 YNFKEQ. Trimming pared 4 bases from V and 7 bases from J, leaving 10 bases between.

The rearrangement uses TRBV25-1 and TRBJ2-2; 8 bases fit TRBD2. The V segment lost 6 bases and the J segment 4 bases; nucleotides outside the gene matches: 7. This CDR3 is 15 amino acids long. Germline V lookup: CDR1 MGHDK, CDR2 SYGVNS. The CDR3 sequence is CASRPPGGGTGELFF. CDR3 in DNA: TGTGCCAGCAGACCACCGGGAGGGGGCACCGGGGAGCTGTTTTTT. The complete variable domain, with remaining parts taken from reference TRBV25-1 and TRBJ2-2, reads EADIYQTPRYLVIGTGKKITLECSQTMGHDKMYWYQQDPGMELHLIHYSYGVNSTEKGDLSSESTVSRIRTEHFPLTLESARPSHTSQYLCASRPPGGGTGELFFGEGSRLTVL.

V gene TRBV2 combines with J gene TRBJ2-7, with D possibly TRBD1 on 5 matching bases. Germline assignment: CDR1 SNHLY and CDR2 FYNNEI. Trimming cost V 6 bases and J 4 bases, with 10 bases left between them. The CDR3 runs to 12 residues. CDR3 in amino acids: CASRGDSYEQYF. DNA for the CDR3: TGTGCCAGCAGGGGCGACAGTTACGAGCAGTACTTC.

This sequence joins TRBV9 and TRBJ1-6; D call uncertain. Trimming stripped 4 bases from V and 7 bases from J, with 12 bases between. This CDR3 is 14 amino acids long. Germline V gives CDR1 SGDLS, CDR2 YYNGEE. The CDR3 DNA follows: TGTGCCAGCAGCCTCGGGTCGTGGAATTCACCCCTCCACTTT. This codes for CASSLGSWNSPLHF. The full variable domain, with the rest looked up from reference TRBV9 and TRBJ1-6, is DSGVTQTPKHLITATGQRVTLRCSPRSGDLSVYWYQQSLDQGLQFLIQYYNGEERAKGNILERFSAQQFPDLHSELNLSSLELGDSALYFCASSLGSWNSPLHFGNGTRLTVT.

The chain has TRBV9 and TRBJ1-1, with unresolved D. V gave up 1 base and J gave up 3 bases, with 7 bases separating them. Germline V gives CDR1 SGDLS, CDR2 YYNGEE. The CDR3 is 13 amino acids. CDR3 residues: CASSVSRDTEAFF. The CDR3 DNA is TGTGCCAGCAGCGTAAGCCGGGACACTGAAGCTTTCTTT.

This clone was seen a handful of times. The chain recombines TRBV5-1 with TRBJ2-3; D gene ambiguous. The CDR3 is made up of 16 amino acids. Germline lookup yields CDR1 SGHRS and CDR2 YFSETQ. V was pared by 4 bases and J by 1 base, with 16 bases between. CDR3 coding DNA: TGCGCCAGCAGCCCCGGCCCAGCCGGGCGCACAGATACGCAGTATTTT. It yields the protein CASSPGPAGRTDTQYF.

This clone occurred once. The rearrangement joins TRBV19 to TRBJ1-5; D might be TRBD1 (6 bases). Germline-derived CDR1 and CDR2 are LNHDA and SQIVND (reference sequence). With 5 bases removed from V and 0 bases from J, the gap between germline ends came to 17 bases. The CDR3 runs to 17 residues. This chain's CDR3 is CASSGDRMGISNQPQHF. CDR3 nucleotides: TGTGCCAGTAGTGGCGACAGGATGGGGATTAGCAATCAGCCCCAGCATTTT.